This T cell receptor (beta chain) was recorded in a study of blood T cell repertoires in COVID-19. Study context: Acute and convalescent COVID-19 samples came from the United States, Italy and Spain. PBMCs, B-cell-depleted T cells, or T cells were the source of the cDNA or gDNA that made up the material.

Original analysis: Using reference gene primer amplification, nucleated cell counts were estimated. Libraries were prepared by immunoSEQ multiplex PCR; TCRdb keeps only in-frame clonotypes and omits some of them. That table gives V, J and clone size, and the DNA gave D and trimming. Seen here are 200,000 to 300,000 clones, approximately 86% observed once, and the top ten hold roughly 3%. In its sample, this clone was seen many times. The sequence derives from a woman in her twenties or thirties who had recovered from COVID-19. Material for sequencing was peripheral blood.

The CDR3 coding sequence is TGTGCCAGTATAAGCGGGGGACTCCAGCCTCATGGCTACACCTTC. It yields the protein CASISGGLQPHGYTF. The chain couples TRBV19 to TRBJ1-2; tentatively, D is TRBD1 (5 bases). The germline gives CDR1 LNHDA, CDR2 SQIVND (reference sequence). The length of the CDR3 is 15 residues. V lost 7 bases and J lost 6, with 21 bases in between.